The rows below give T cell receptor beta chains drawn from one sample of a study of early T cells in non-severe SARS-CoV-2 infection. TCRdb reprocessed the 5' RACE reads via MiXCR and lists one record per CDR3 protein. Here the sample spans 75,000 to 100,000 distinct CDR3 sequences, approximately 17% being singletons. Sequenced material: whole blood. These receptor sequences come from an adult who was a healthcare worker with PCR-confirmed SARS-CoV-2 infection or an uninfected control (not recorded which). CDR3s include the opening cysteine and the closing phenylalanine or tryptophan. Each record gives: D gene, clone size, V gene, J gene, CDR3 DNA, CDR3 protein. D genes are given only for firm matches. Clone size appears in some rows only: once, few, many, or a class for an expanded clone.

>-|-|TRBV28|TRBJ2-4
TGTGCCAGCAGTTCCCCTTTTGCCAAAAACATTCAGTACTTC
CASSSPFAKNIQYF
>-|many|TRBV7-9|TRBJ1-1
TGTGCCAGCAGCTGGGGATCCCTGGTGAACACTGAAGCTTTCTTT
CASSWGSLVNTEAFF
>-|few|TRBV7-9|TRBJ1-6
TGTGCCAGCAGCTCCCGGGATTATAATTCACCCCTCCACTTT
CASSSRDYNSPLHF
>TRBD2|few|TRBV29-1|TRBJ2-5
TGCAGCGTTGAACGAGGAGGGGGAACTGGGACTAGCGGCAAAGAGACCCAGTACTTC
CSVERGGGTGTSGKETQYF
>-|many|TRBV5-1|TRBJ2-2
TGCGCCAGCAGCTTGGACAGGGTTGCCGGGGAGCTGTTTTTT
CASSLDRVAGELFF
>-|-|TRBV29-1|TRBJ2-7
TGCAGCGTTGGTCGGGAATACGAGCAGTACTTC
CSVGREYEQYF
>TRBD2|-|TRBV5-1|TRBJ2-5
TGCGCCAGCAGCTTGGGAACTAGCGGGAGTCTACAGAGGGAGACCCAGTACTTC
CASSLGTSGSLQRETQYF
>-|-|TRBV20-1|TRBJ2-7
TGCAGTGCTAGACTTAGATCGGACGGGTCCTACGAGCAGTACTTC
CSARLRSDGSYEQYF
>-|once|TRBV19|TRBJ2-6
TGTGCCAGTTGTATAGTTCGGCGGGCTGGGGCCAACGTCCTGACTTTC
CASCIVRRAGANVLTF
>-|few|TRBV6-2/TRBV6-3|TRBJ2-2
TGTGCCAGCAGTTACGGTTTTACGGGTCCCGCGAACACCGGGGAGCTGTTTTTT
CASSYGFTGPANTGELFF
>-|many|TRBV11-2|TRBJ2-1
TGTGCCAGCAGCTTAGAGGGGACCTGGCGGGTTGCATACAATGAGCAGTTCTTC
CASSLEGTWRVAYNEQFF
>-|-|TRBV30|TRBJ2-1
TGTGCCTGGCTGAAGGGCAATGAGCAGTTCTTC
CAWLKGNEQFF
>-|-|TRBV14|TRBJ1-1
TGTGCCAGCAGCCAAGATCTGGGGTTGGGCACTGAAGCTTTCTTT
CASSQDLGLGTEAFF
>-|few|TRBV4-3|TRBJ2-7
TGCGCCAGCAGCCAAGATCTGACAAGCACCGAGCAGTACTTC
CASSQDLTSTEQYF
>-|many|TRBV12-3/TRBV12-4|TRBJ2-7
TGTGCCAGCAGTTTTTTCCGGGGTGAGGACGAGCAGTACTTC
CASSFFRGEDEQYF
>-|-|TRBV6-2/TRBV6-3|TRBJ2-2
TGTGCCAGCAGTCGGGCGGGGACGAACACCGGGGAGCTGTTTTTT
CASSRAGTNTGELFF
>TRBD1|-|TRBV12-3/TRBV12-4|TRBJ2-4
TGTGCCAGCAGTTGGGAAGGGGGCAACATTCAGTACTTC
CASSWEGGNIQYF
>-|-|TRBV6-2/TRBV6-3|TRBJ2-4
TGTGCCAGCAGTTACGGACTGGGGGGCCTAACCAAAAACATTCAGTACTTC
CASSYGLGGLTKNIQYF
>-|few|TRBV6-2/TRBV6-3|TRBJ2-5
TGTGCCAGCAGTTTTTTCGGGGGCCAAGAGACCCAGTACTTC
CASSFFGGQETQYF
>-|-|TRBV5-1|TRBJ2-1
TGCGCCAGCAGCCTTAAGGGGGACCCCTACAATGAGCAGTTCTTC
CASSLKGDPYNEQFF
>-|-|TRBV27|TRBJ2-7
TGTGCCAGCAGTTTCACGGGAACCTTCGAGCAGTACTTC
CASSFTGTFEQYF
>TRBD1|-|TRBV28|TRBJ1-1
TGTGCCAGCAGTTCCGGACAGGGAAGGGCTGAAGCTTTCTTT
CASSSGQGRAEAFF
>-|-|TRBV18|TRBJ2-6
TGTGCCAGCTCCCAATCAAGCGGGTACTCTGGGGCCAACGTCCTGACTTTC
CASSQSSGYSGANVLTF
>-|-|TRBV20-1|TRBJ1-5
TGCAGTGCCCATCGTGGGATTAGCAATCAGCCCCAGCATTTT
CSAHRGISNQPQHF
>-|-|TRBV7-2|TRBJ2-2
TGTGCCAGCAGCTTAGACCGCGGTGTAGCCGGGGAGCTGTTTTTT
CASSLDRGVAGELFF
>-|few|TRBV19|TRBJ1-4
TGTGCCAGTAGTACACAGGGAGCAACTAATGAAAAACTGTTTTTT
CASSTQGATNEKLFF
>TRBD2|-|TRBV20-1|TRBJ2-3
TGCAGTGCTAGCACGGGGCGGGAGGTAGATACGCAGTATTTT
CSASTGREVDTQYF
>-|-|TRBV6-2/TRBV6-3|TRBJ2-7
TGTGCCAGCAGTTACCAAATGGACAGCTCCTACGAGCAGTACTTC
CASSYQMDSSYEQYF
>-|-|TRBV28|TRBJ2-1
TGTGCCAGCAGTTTAAGAGGGGTCTACAATGAGCAGTTCTTC
CASSLRGVYNEQFF
>TRBD1|few|TRBV11-2|TRBJ2-5
TGTGCCAGCAGCTACAGGACAGGGGGCCAAGAGACCCAGTACTTC
CASSYRTGGQETQYF
>-|many|TRBV10-3|TRBJ1-2
TGTGCCATCAGTGAGTCGCAGGTCGGCTACACCTTC
CAISESQVGYTF
>-|-|TRBV29-1|TRBJ1-1
TGCAGCGTTCAATTTGGTGAAGCTTTCTTT
CSVQFGEAFF
>-|many|TRBV30|TRBJ2-5
TGTGCCTGGAGTGTTAGGCAAGAGACCCAGTACTTC
CAWSVRQETQYF
>TRBD1|-|TRBV28|TRBJ2-5
TGTGCCAGCAGTACCGTGAGGGGGCCATTACTTAGGCAAGAGACCCAGTACTTC
CASSTVRGPLLRQETQYF
>-|-|TRBV29-1|TRBJ1-6
TGCAGCGTTGGCCAGAATTATAATTCACCCCTCCACTTT
CSVGQNYNSPLHF
>-|-|TRBV6-2/TRBV6-3|TRBJ1-2
TGTGCCAGCAGTCACAACGCCGGACTGACGGGCTACACCTTC
CASSHNAGLTGYTF
>-|few|TRBV29-1|TRBJ2-7
TGCAGCGTTGAAAGGGTCGGGGAGCAGTACTTC
CSVERVGEQYF
>-|-|TRBV19|TRBJ2-3
TGTGCCAGTTCCGTCGGCTTGCTCCCTGACACAGATACGCAGTATTTT
CASSVGLLPDTDTQYF
>TRBD2|few|TRBV5-5|TRBJ2-1
TGTGCCAGCAGTTCCGGGAGGGAGGTGTTGTTCTTC
CASSSGREVLFF
>-|-|TRBV11-3|TRBJ2-1
TGTGCCAGCAGCTTAGGGGGCGGCCGGGGCCACAATGAGCAGTTCTTC
CASSLGGGRGHNEQFF
>TRBD1|-|TRBV2|TRBJ2-1
TGTGCCAGCAGCCGGGACAGGGGGTACAATGAGCAGTTCTTC
CASSRDRGYNEQFF
>TRBD1|few|TRBV14|TRBJ2-1
TGTGCCAGCAGCCAAGACAGGGGACAGGTTGTCAATGAGCAGTTCTTC
CASSQDRGQVVNEQFF
>-|-|TRBV6-5|TRBJ2-3
TGTGCCAGCAGTTACTCTCGGGGGGCCACAGATACGCAGTATTTT
CASSYSRGATDTQYF
>TRBD2|-|TRBV6-2/TRBV6-3|TRBJ2-1
TGTGCCAGCAGCCAAAGAGTGGCGGGGGGGCCTATGGATGAGCAGTTCTTC
CASSQRVAGGPMDEQFF
>-|-|TRBV29-1|TRBJ1-2
TGCAGCGTTGAAGCGTTGTCAGGGACTGGCTACACCTTC
CSVEALSGTGYTF
>-|many|TRBV20-1|TRBJ2-1
TGCAGTGCTAGAGACCTCAATGAGCAGTTCTTC
CSARDLNEQFF
>-|-|TRBV7-2|TRBJ2-2
TGTGCCAGCAGCCCCCGGACGGTGAACACCGGGGAGCTGTTTTTT
CASSPRTVNTGELFF
>-|-|TRBV19|TRBJ2-1
TGTGCCAGTAGTATAGATCAAATTAGGGCGGATGAGCAGTTCTTC
CASSIDQIRADEQFF
>-|-|TRBV6-5|TRBJ2-7
TGTGCCAGCGGGGACTACCAGGGGGCCTACGAGCAGTACTTC
CASGDYQGAYEQYF
>-|-|TRBV7-2|TRBJ2-1
TGTGCCAGCAGCTTAGTGCGTTACAATGAGCAGTTCTTC
CASSLVRYNEQFF
>TRBD2|-|TRBV28|TRBJ2-7
TGTGCCACCTCGGGGGGTCTCAGCTCCTACGAGCAGTACTTC
CATSGGLSSYEQYF
>TRBD1|-|TRBV15|TRBJ2-3
TGTGCCACCAGCAGAGATCGGACAGGGGCCAACACAGATACGCAGTATTTT
CATSRDRTGANTDTQYF
>-|-|TRBV29-1|TRBJ2-1
TGCAGCGTTGAATCCGAAGTTCCCAGCTCCTACAATGAGCAGTTCTTC
CSVESEVPSSYNEQFF
>TRBD2|-|TRBV12-3/TRBV12-4|TRBJ2-3
TGTGCCAGCAGTCTACCAGCGGGGGGTCCCCGGACAGATACGCAGTATTTT
CASSLPAGGPRTDTQYF
>-|-|TRBV5-1|TRBJ2-1
TGCGCCAGCAGCTTGTCAGTTCAGGGAGATTACAATGAGCAGTTCTTC
CASSLSVQGDYNEQFF
>-|-|TRBV6-1|TRBJ1-5
TGTGCCAGCAGTGTAGGGAATGGCCAGCCCCAGCATTTT
CASSVGNGQPQHF